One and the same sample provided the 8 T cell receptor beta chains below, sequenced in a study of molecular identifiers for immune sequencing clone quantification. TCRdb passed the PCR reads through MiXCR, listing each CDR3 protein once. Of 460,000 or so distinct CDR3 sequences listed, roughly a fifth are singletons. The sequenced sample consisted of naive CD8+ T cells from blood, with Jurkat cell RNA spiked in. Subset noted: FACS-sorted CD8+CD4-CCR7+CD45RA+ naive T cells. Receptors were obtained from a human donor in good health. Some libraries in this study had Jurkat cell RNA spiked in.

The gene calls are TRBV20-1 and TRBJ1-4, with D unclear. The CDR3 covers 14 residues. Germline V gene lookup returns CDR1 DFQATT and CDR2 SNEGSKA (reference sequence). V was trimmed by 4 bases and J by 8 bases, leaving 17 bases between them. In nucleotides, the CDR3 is TGCAGTGCTACAAAGCTAGAGGTGCGGGAAAAACTGTTTTTT. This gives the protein CSATKLEVREKLFF.

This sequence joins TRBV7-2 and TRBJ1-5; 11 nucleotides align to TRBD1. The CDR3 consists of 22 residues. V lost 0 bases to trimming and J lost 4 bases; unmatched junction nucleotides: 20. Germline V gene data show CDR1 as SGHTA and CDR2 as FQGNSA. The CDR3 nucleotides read TGTGCCAGCAGCTTAGCGCTAAGTCCCCCTCGGGGACAGGGGGTTCGAAATCAGCCCCAGCATTTT. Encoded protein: CASSLALSPPRGQGVRNQPQHF.

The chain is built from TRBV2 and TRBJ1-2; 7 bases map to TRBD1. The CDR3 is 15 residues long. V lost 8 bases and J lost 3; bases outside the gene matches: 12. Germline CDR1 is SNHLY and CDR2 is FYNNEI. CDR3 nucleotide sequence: TGTGCCAGCGAGCAGACAGGGAGAATCGACTATGGCTACACCTTC. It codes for CASEQTGRIDYGYTF.

The chain's CDR3 is CASSYSWQGACEQYF. The CDR3 region has the DNA TGTGCCAGCAGTTACTCGTGGCAGGGGGCCTGCGAGCAGTACTTC. The chain links TRBV6-5 to TRBJ2-7; 8 nucleotides agree with TRBD1. The ends lost 0 bases at V and 6 bases at J; junction bases unmatched: 7. The CDR3 has 15 amino acids. The germline V gene encodes CDR1 MNHEY and CDR2 SVGAGI.

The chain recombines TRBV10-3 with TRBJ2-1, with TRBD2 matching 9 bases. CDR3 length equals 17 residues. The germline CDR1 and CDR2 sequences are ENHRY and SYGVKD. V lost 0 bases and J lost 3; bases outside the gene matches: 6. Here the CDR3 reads CAISESSGGESYNEQFF. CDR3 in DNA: TGTGCCATCAGTGAGTCTAGCGGGGGAGAAAGCTACAATGAGCAGTTCTTC.

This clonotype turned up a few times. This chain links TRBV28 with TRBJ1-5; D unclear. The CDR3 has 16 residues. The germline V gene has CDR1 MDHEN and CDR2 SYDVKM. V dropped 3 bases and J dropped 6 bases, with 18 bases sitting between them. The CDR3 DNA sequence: TGTGCCAGCAGTTTGCCCAACGGTGAAGATCGTCAGCCCCAGCATTTT. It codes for CASSLPNGEDRQPQHF.

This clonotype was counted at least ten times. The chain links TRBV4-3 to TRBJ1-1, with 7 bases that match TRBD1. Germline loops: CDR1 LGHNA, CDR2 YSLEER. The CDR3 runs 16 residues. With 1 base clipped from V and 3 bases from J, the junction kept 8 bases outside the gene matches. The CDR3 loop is CASSQVMGQKHTEAFF. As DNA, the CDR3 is TGCGCCAGCAGCCAAGTTATGGGACAGAAGCACACTGAAGCTTTCTTT.

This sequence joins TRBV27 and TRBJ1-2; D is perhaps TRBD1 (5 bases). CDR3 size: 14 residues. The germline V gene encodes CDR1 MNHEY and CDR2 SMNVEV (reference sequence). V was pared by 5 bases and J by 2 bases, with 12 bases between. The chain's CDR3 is CASSTRGANYGYTF. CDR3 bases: TGTGCCAGCAGTACGAGGGGCGCAAACTATGGCTACACCTTC.